This passage covers 10 T cell receptor beta chains from one sample sequenced in a study of CD8 T cells in ankylosing spondylitis. TCRdb redid the calling of the 5' RACE reads with MiXCR, one entry per CDR3 protein. Of approximately 150,000 distinct CDR3 sequences in the sample, about 32% were seen once. The sequenced sample was synovial fluid, either unsorted or a sorted T cell fraction (not recorded which). All receptors come from a male donor with ankylosing spondylitis.

The rearrangement joins TRBV6-1 to TRBJ1-4; possibly TRBD1 for D (5 bases). Germline CDR1 is MNHNS and CDR2 is SASEGT. Trimming cost V 5 bases and J 0 bases, with 10 bases left between them. The CDR3 is 15 residues long. CDR3 sequence (DNA): TGTGCCAGCAGTCCCCAGACAGCAACTAATGAAAAACTGTTTTTT. This sequence encodes CASSPQTATNEKLFF.

The chain has TRBV4-1 and TRBJ1-6, with 9 bases fitting TRBD1. V trimming: 4 bases; J trimming: 9 bases; junction bases outside the gene matches: 10. This CDR3 is built from 16 residues. The V gene's germline CDR1 is MGHRA and CDR2 YSYEKL. CDR3 region: CASSLKKTGGGSPLHF. The CDR3 DNA reads as TGCGCCAGCAGCCTAAAAAAGACAGGGGGAGGTTCACCCCTCCACTTT.

This clonotype appeared a few times. This chain uses TRBV12-3 or TRBV12-4 with TRBJ2-7; weak D call: TRBD1 (6 bases). There are 13 residues in the CDR3. The V and J ends lost 5 bases and 4 bases respectively, with 12 bases between them. Written as DNA, the CDR3 is TGTGCCAGCAGTCCTGACAGGAATTACGAGCAGTACTTC. This gives the protein CASSPDRNYEQYF.

The chain couples TRBV12-3 or TRBV12-4 to TRBJ1-5; D unclear. CDR3 length equals 15 residues. Trimming removed 4 bases from V and 3 bases from J, with 13 bases in between. CDR3 protein: CASSSGSTVNQPQHF. Here the CDR3 DNA reads TGTGCCAGCAGTTCGGGCAGCACAGTCAATCAGCCCCAGCATTTT.

This chain uses TRBV28 with TRBJ1-2, with 7 bases lining up with TRBD1. The CDR3 sequence is 17 residues long. V lost 3 bases, J lost 8 bases, and 18 bases stayed unmatched. Germline V gene data show CDR1 as MDHEN and CDR2 as SYDVKM. The CDR3: CASSFGFGGPGGGGYTF. The CDR3 DNA reads as TGTGCCAGCAGTTTTGGTTTTGGGGGTCCGGGAGGGGGCGGCTACACCTTC.

The chain links TRBV19 to TRBJ1-4; no firm D call. This CDR3 spans 13 amino acids. The V end lost 1 base, the J end lost 8 bases, and 8 bases lay between the germline ends. Looked up from germline, CDR1 is LNHDA and CDR2 is SQIVND (reference sequence). The CDR3 DNA sequence: TGTGCCAGTAGTATAGGGTGGAAAGAAAAACTGTTTTTT. This encodes CASSIGWKEKLFF.

The chain couples TRBV6-2 or TRBV6-3 to TRBJ2-2; 10 bases are shared with TRBD2. This CDR3 is built from 21 residues. Germline V gives CDR1 MNHEY, CDR2 SVGEGT. Trimming took 6 bases from V and 4 from J; bases not matched to a gene: 23. CDR3 residues: CASRTDNWPGLAGVITGELFF. Here the CDR3 DNA reads TGTGCCAGCAGAACAGACAATTGGCCGGGTCTAGCGGGAGTTATCACCGGGGAGCTGTTTTTT.

The V call is TRBV7-3, the J call TRBJ1-1, with unresolved D. Germline assignment: CDR1 SGHTA and CDR2 FQGTGA. The CDR3 runs 14 residues. V was trimmed by 4 bases and J by 7 bases, leaving 16 bases between them. The CDR3 loop reads CASSSETRGGEAFF. As DNA, the CDR3 is TGTGCCAGCAGCTCTGAGACCCGAGGCGGTGAAGCTTTCTTT.

This clonotype was detected ten times or more. The chain recombines TRBV10-3 with TRBJ1-2; a possible D gene is TRBD1 (5 bases). Germline CDR1 is ENHRY and CDR2 is SYGVKD. The V end was cut by 4 bases, the J end by 4 bases, with 16 bases between. This CDR3 contains 15 residues. DNA of the CDR3: TGTGCCATCAGTGGACGGGGGGACGGCACCTATGGCTACACCTTC. This translates into CAISGRGDGTYGYTF.

In its sample, this clonotype ranks as medium-sized. The V call is TRBV4-1, the J call TRBJ2-3, with D unclear. From germline, CDR1 is MGHRA and CDR2 YSYEKL. CDR3 length equals 14 residues. The germline V and J ends were trimmed by 1 base and 2 bases, with 7 bases remaining between them. CDR3 in amino acids: CASSQVDLTDTQYF. DNA of the CDR3: TGCGCCAGCAGCCAAGTGGACCTCACAGATACGCAGTATTTT.